This is a list of T cell receptor beta chains from one sample in a study of T-cell memory formation after mild COVID-19. TCRdb used MiXCR to reprocess the 5' RACE reads, holding one entry per CDR3 protein. The sample yields roughly 480,000 distinct CDR3 sequences, around a quarter seen once. The sequencing sample was made of PBMCs or a T cell subset sorted from them (not recorded which). These receptors all come from an adult woman who had mild COVID-19 (a few samples of this study predate the infection). Cell type and time point are not known. CDR3s include the opening cysteine and the closing phenylalanine or tryptophan. The D gene is left open where the match is weak. Rows give clone size only sometimes, using once, few, many, or a class for an expanded clone.

v_gene,abundance,d_gene,j_gene,CDR3aa,CDR3nt
TRBV29-1,.,.,TRBJ1-1,CSAGDSFTEAFF,TGCAGCGCCGGAGACAGCTTCACTGAAGCTTTCTTT
TRBV6-5,few,TRBD1,TRBJ2-7,CASRQGAFLGEQYF,TGTGCCAGCAGGCAGGGGGCCTTCCTAGGGGAGCAGTACTTC
TRBV15,.,.,TRBJ1-6,CATSQGGEYNSPLHF,TGTGCCACCAGTCAGGGTGGAGAATATAATTCACCCCTCCACTTT
TRBV20-1,few,.,TRBJ2-3,CSARIGSTQYF,TGCAGTGCTAGGATTGGAAGTACGCAGTATTTT
TRBV25-1,.,TRBD2,TRBJ2-1,CASSESGTSVSISLSSYNEQFF,TGTGCCAGCAGTGAATCGGGGACTAGCGTCTCCATAAGTTTGAGCTCCTACAATGAGCAGTTCTTC
TRBV7-8,few,TRBD1,TRBJ2-7,CASSPPAGTGVNYEQYF,TGTGCCAGCAGCCCTCCAGCCGGGACAGGGGTTAACTACGAGCAGTACTTC
TRBV20-1,.,.,TRBJ1-2,CSATHSNLYGYTF,TGCAGTGCTACTCACAGTAACCTCTATGGCTACACCTTC
TRBV7-6,.,TRBD2,TRBJ2-1,CASSPTSGGGYEQFF,TGTGCCAGCAGCCCAACTAGCGGGGGGGGATATGAGCAGTTCTTC
TRBV27,.,.,TRBJ2-7,CASSLSGDNPYEQYF,TGTGCCAGCAGTTTATCTGGGGACAACCCCTACGAGCAGTACTTC
TRBV29-1,few,TRBD1,TRBJ1-2,CSVEWDRAYGYTF,TGCAGCGTTGAATGGGACAGGGCCTATGGCTACACCTTC
TRBV4-1,few,.,TRBJ2-1,CASGKLSSVVNEQFF,TGCGCCAGCGGAAAACTTAGTTCTGTAGTGAATGAGCAGTTCTTC
TRBV7-2,.,TRBD2,TRBJ2-7,CASSDSSGRMYEQYF,TGTGCCAGCAGCGACTCAAGCGGGAGAATGTACGAGCAGTACTTC
TRBV5-1,.,.,TRBJ1-6,CASSLESGTALSLHF,TGCGCCAGCAGCTTGGAGTCCGGGACCGCTTTATCCCTCCACTTT
TRBV20-1,.,.,TRBJ2-7,CSARESRGLHYEQYF,TGCAGTGCTAGAGAGAGTCGGGGACTCCACTACGAGCAGTACTTC
TRBV3-1,few,.,TRBJ2-7,CASSQGRGLWYEQYF,TGTGCCAGCAGCCAAGGACGCGGGTTATGGTACGAGCAGTACTTC
TRBV12-3/TRBV12-4,few,.,TRBJ1-2,CASSFSTEGHFTF,TGTGCCAGCAGTTTTAGCACAGAGGGCCACTTCACCTTC
TRBV18,.,TRBD1,TRBJ2-6,CASSPQGAQLSGANVLTF,TGTGCCAGCTCACCCCAGGGGGCGCAGCTCTCTGGGGCCAACGTCCTGACTTTC
TRBV12-3/TRBV12-4,.,.,TRBJ2-3,CASNRVTADTQYF,TGTGCCAGCAACAGGGTTACGGCAGATACGCAGTATTTT
TRBV2,few,.,TRBJ2-5,CASSEGAGAAWETQYF,TGTGCCAGCAGTGAAGGCGCGGGGGCTGCTTGGGAGACCCAGTACTTC